This paragraph covers one T cell receptor (beta chain) sequence. What it binds is unknown. The data originate from a study of shared clonotypes between healthy human individuals. Study-level results: The generation probabilities recorded for non-shared clonotypes fell below those of clonotypes shared by all four donors.

Sequenced by immunoSEQ multiplex PCR; TCRdb stores in-frame clones only, minus some. Here the sample spans millions of clones, approximately 95% being singletons. This CDR3 is built from 16 residues. The V end was cut by 1 base, the J end by 0 bases, with 13 bases between. Germline V gene sequence: CDR1 MDHEN, CDR2 SYDVKM. This clonotype originated in a man between 18 and 35 years old in good health. J is TRBJ2-7 and V is TRBV28; D unclear. Sequencing was performed on naive CD4+ T cells sorted from blood. The subset here: CD45RA+ positively selected. The CDR3 reads CASSLSWTDASYEQYF. The CDR3 region has the DNA TGTGCCAGCAGTTTATCCTGGACGGATGCCTCCTACGAGCAGTACTTC. Complete variable domain (other parts from reference TRBV28 and TRBJ2-7): DVKVTQSSRYLVKRTGEKVFLECVQDMDHENMFWYRQDPGLGLRLIYFSYDVKMKEKGDIPEGYSVSREKKERFSLILESASTNQTSMYLCASSLSWTDASYEQYFGPGTRLTVT.